The 23 T cell receptor beta chains below were found in one sample sequenced in a study of T-cell reconstitution after alpha-beta-depleted transplantation in children. The authors prepared the TCRbeta library with unique molecular identifiers. MiXCR, run by TCRdb on the PCR reads, gives a single entry per CDR3 protein. The sample lists a few hundred thousand distinct CDR3 sequences, roughly a quarter occurring once. The specimen comprised PBMCs, sampled before TCRalphabeta/CD19-depleted stem cell transplant. These receptor sequences come from a boy under two years old with Wiskott-Aldrich syndrome, due to receive a stem cell transplant.

This clonotype was seen only a few times. V is TRBV5-1 and J is TRBJ2-4; D perhaps matches TRBD1 (6 bases). The ends were cut back, 4 bases at V and 2 bases at J, with 10 bases in the middle. Per the germline V gene, CDR1 is SGHRS and CDR2 is YFSETQ. This CDR3 has 14 residues. In DNA, the CDR3 is TGCGCCAGCAGCCTCAGGGGTTCCAAAAACATTCAGTACTTC. Translation gives CASSLRGSKNIQYF.

This clonotype has more than one count but fewer than ten. This sequence joins TRBV24-1 and TRBJ2-5, with D tentatively TRBD1 (6 bases). The CDR3 loop spans 14 amino acids. Per the germline V gene, CDR1 is KGHDR and CDR2 is SFDVKD. Between the trimmed V and J ends, which lost 3 bases and 4 bases, there was a span of 11 bases. CDR3 in amino acids: CATSDPGAGETQYF. The CDR3 DNA reads TGTGCCACCAGTGATCCAGGGGCAGGAGAGACCCAGTACTTC.

This clonotype was recorded many times. This rearrangement joins TRBV12-3 or TRBV12-4 to TRBJ2-7, with TRBD2 identical over 7 bases. The CDR3 runs to 17 residues. V lost 5 bases, J lost 3 bases, and 16 bases stayed unmatched. CDR3 in amino acids: CASSANPRLAGNYEQYF. As DNA, the CDR3 is TGTGCCAGCAGTGCTAACCCCCGACTAGCAGGGAACTACGAGCAGTACTTC.

This clonotype has just a few counts. The chain combines TRBV5-1 with TRBJ1-5; D is perhaps TRBD1 (5 bases). The V gene lost 1 base and the J gene lost 6 bases, with 8 bases spanning the gap. The CDR3 spans 13 residues. In germline, CDR1 is SGHRS, CDR2 YFSETQ. The chain's CDR3 is CASSLKGSQPQHF. DNA for the CDR3: TGCGCCAGCAGCTTGAAGGGGAGTCAGCCCCAGCATTTT.

The chain joins TRBV15 to TRBJ2-5; no firm D call. There are 14 residues in the CDR3. With 0 bases removed from V and 1 base from J, the gap between germline ends came to 6 bases. Germline loops: CDR1 LNHNV, CDR2 YYDKDF (reference sequence). The CDR3 protein is CATSRDLSQETQYF. The CDR3 nucleotides are TGTGCCACCAGCAGAGATCTATCCCAAGAGACCCAGTACTTC.

This rearrangement joins TRBV27 to TRBJ2-5; TRBD1 is a possible D gene (5 bases). Per germline, CDR1 MNHEY and CDR2 SMNVEV (reference sequence). Trimming took off 2 bases at V and 3 bases at J, with 13 bases between the two ends. The CDR3 sequence is 15 residues long. For the CDR3, the DNA is TGTGCCAGCAGTTTAAGTGGGCTCAGGGAAGAGACCCAGTACTTC. It is translated as CASSLSGLREETQYF.

This clonotype showed up just a few times. The gene calls are TRBV5-1 and TRBJ2-1; D unresolved. Trimming removed 3 bases at V and 5 bases at J, with 12 bases between. The CDR3 totals 14 residues. Germline assignment: CDR1 SGHRS and CDR2 YFSETQ. The CDR3 region is CASSSDPSNNEQFF. The CDR3 coding sequence is TGCGCCAGCAGCTCGGATCCCTCGAACAATGAGCAGTTCTTC.

This chain links TRBV29-1 with TRBJ2-5; D remains ambiguous. There are 14 residues in the CDR3. Germline V gene sequence: CDR1 SQVTM, CDR2 ANQGSEA. The ends were cut back, 4 bases at V and 2 bases at J, with 14 bases in the middle. This chain's CDR3 is CSVVGISLQETQYF. The CDR3 nucleotides read TGCAGCGTTGTAGGGATCAGCCTTCAAGAGACCCAGTACTTC.

This chain connects TRBV14 to TRBJ2-2; 11 positions agree with TRBD2. The CDR3 is 16 amino acids. The germline V gene has CDR1 SGHDN and CDR2 FVKESK. J lost 4 bases, V lost 0 bases, and 1 base had no gene match. Here the CDR3 reads CASSQDLAGGTGELFF. DNA for the CDR3: TGTGCCAGCAGCCAAGACCTAGCGGGGGGCACCGGGGAGCTGTTTTTT. Variable domain in full (rest from reference TRBV14 and TRBJ2-2): EAGVTQFPSHSVIEKGQTVTLRCDPISGHDNLYWYRRVMGKEIKFLLHFVKESKQDESGMPNNRFLAERTGGTYSTLKVQPAELEDSGVYFCASSQDLAGGTGELFFGEGSRLTVL.

This sequence joins TRBV24-1 and TRBJ2-1; D not certain. Germline V CDR1 and CDR2: KGHDR, SFDVKD. With 5 bases removed from V and 7 bases from J, the gap between germline ends came to 5 bases. The CDR3 runs 11 residues. The CDR3 here is CATSGVNEQFF. CDR3 coding DNA: TGTGCCACCAGTGGTGTGAATGAGCAGTTCTTC.

This clonotype was seen more than once but under ten times. The V call is TRBV7-8, the J call TRBJ1-1; 7 bases fit TRBD1. With V trimmed by 4 bases and J by 0 bases, 2 bases remained unmatched. The CDR3 contains 14 residues. In germline, CDR1 is SGHVS, CDR2 FQNEAQ. The CDR3, as DNA: TGTGCCAGCAGCTCACAGGGGTTGAACACTGAAGCTTTCTTT. Residues: CASSSQGLNTEAFF.

For this clonotype: A single base separates this from a much larger clone, so it may be a read error. The chain joins TRBV20-1 to TRBJ2-3, with 9 bases lining up with TRBD2. Germline CDR1 and CDR2: DFQATT and SNEGSKA (reference sequence). The CDR3 is 16 amino acids. CDR3 DNA: TGCTGTGCTAGATTGACTAGCGGAGTTCGCACAGATACGCAGTATTTT. Its protein is CCARLTSGVRTDTQYF.

This clonotype was counted between two and nine times. The chain has TRBV20-1 and TRBJ2-7; 10 positions match TRBD1. The CDR3 spans 12 residues. From germline, CDR1 is DFQATT and CDR2 SNEGSKA (reference sequence). Trimming at V came to 5 bases and at J to 6 bases, leaving 4 bases not matched to a gene. The CDR3 sequence is CSAPGTGVEQYF. CDR3 DNA sequence: TGCAGTGCTCCCGGGACAGGGGTCGAGCAGTACTTC.

This clonotype turned up a few times. CDR3 coding DNA: TGTGCCGTCACTAGCGGGCTCGATGAGCAGTTCTTC. Its translation: CAVTSGLDEQFF. This sequence joins TRBV28 and TRBJ2-1, with TRBD2 matching 9 bases. Trimming cost V 11 bases and J 8 bases; bases outside gene matches: 7. CDR3 length equals 12 residues. Looked up from germline, CDR1 is MDHEN and CDR2 is SYDVKM.

The rearrangement uses TRBV20-1 and TRBJ2-5; D gene unclear. V gave up 0 bases and J gave up 3 bases, with 14 bases separating them. Germline loops: CDR1 DFQATT, CDR2 SNEGSKA (reference sequence). The CDR3 length is 15 residues. CDR3 sequence (DNA): TGCAGTGCTAGAGATGATCGGCTTTCGGAAGAGACCCAGTACTTC. Residues: CSARDDRLSEETQYF.

A few counts support this clonotype. The V call is TRBV2, the J call TRBJ1-2, with a possible D match to TRBD1 (5 bases). Germline V gene sequence: CDR1 SNHLY, CDR2 FYNNEI. Trimming stripped 10 bases from V and 3 bases from J, with 12 bases between. The CDR3 spans 12 residues. The CDR3 DNA reads TGTGCCACCGACGACAGAGACTATGGCTACACCTTC. It yields the protein CATDDRDYGYTF. Together with reference TRBV2 and TRBJ1-2, the CDR3 gives the full variable domain: EPEVTQTPSHQVTQMGQEVILRCVPISNHLYFYWYRQILGQKVEFLVSFYNNEISEKSEIFDDQFSVERPDGSNFTLKIRSTKLEDSAMYFCATDDRDYGYTFGSGTRLTVV.

V usage is TRBV24-1 and J usage is TRBJ2-2; possibly TRBD1 for D (5 bases). The germline gives CDR1 KGHDR, CDR2 SFDVKD. This CDR3 region has 17 residues. V was trimmed by 5 bases and J by 0 bases, leaving 15 bases between them. The CDR3 region has the DNA TGTGCCACCAGTGGGGCTGGGCAGGGCCCGAACACCGGGGAGCTGTTTTTT. This encodes CATSGAGQGPNTGELFF.

The chain is built from TRBV2 and TRBJ1-6; D remains unclear. The CDR3 runs 13 residues. The germline gives CDR1 SNHLY, CDR2 FYNNEI. V lost 6 bases and J lost 3, with 6 bases in between. CDR3 loop: CASRDFYNSPLHF. CDR3 DNA: TGTGCCAGCAGGGATTTCTATAATTCACCCCTCCACTTT.

The genes are TRBV20-1 and TRBJ2-2; D gene uncertain. CDR1 is DFQATT, CDR2 SNEGSKA, per germline (reference sequence). This CDR3 has 12 residues. Trimming left V 5 bases short and J 7 bases short, with 11 bases between. The CDR3 reads CSAAPYGGELFF. For the CDR3, the DNA is TGCAGTGCTGCCCCCTATGGCGGGGAGCTGTTTTTT.

This clonotype was observed many times. The chain is built from TRBV5-1 and TRBJ2-7; no reliable D call. Germline CDR1 SGHRS, CDR2 YFSETQ. The CDR3 spans 14 residues. V lost 2 bases and J lost 0, with 9 bases in between. The chain's CDR3 is CASSFAESSYEQYF. DNA of the CDR3: TGCGCCAGCAGCTTTGCAGAGAGCTCCTACGAGCAGTACTTC. Looking up the rest from reference TRBV5-1 and TRBJ2-7 gives the full variable domain: KAGVTQTPRYLIKTRGQQVTLSCSPISGHRSVSWYQQTPGQGLQFLFEYFSETQRNKGNFPGRFSGRQFSNSRSEMNVSTLELGDSALYLCASSFAESSYEQYFGPGTRLTVT.

This clonotype was seen a few times. This chain links TRBV18 with TRBJ1-1; the D is unclear. The CDR3 sequence is 15 residues long. CDR1 is KGHSH, CDR2 LQKENI, per germline. Trimming stripped 2 bases from V and 1 base from J, with 11 bases between. CDR3 nucleotides: TGTGCCAGCTCACCAGCCGTGTTTACGAACACTGAAGCTTTCTTT. Protein: CASSPAVFTNTEAFF.

The J gene is TRBJ2-2, the V gene TRBV10-3; 8 bases align to TRBD2. The CDR3 spans 15 residues. V was clipped by 4 bases and J by 0 bases; unmatched bases: 1. Germline V CDR1 and CDR2: ENHRY, SYGVKD. This CDR3 reads CAISGTSTNTGELFF. The CDR3 DNA follows: TGTGCCATCAGTGGGACTAGCACGAACACCGGGGAGCTGTTTTTT.

Only a few counts were recorded for this clonotype. The chain employs TRBV7-2 and TRBJ2-3, with 8 bases aligning to TRBD2. The CDR3 totals 15 residues. CDR1 and CDR2 from the germline V gene are SGHTA and FQGNSA. Losses at the gene ends were 8 bases for V and 0 bases for J; bases not matched to a gene: 7. The CDR3 here is CASLVAGKSTDTQYF. The CDR3 nucleotides are TGTGCCAGCCTCGTAGCGGGGAAAAGCACAGATACGCAGTATTTT. Full variable domain (outside the CDR3, taken from reference TRBV7-2 and TRBJ2-3): GAGVSQSPSNKVTEKGKDVELRCDPISGHTALYWYRQSLGQGLEFLIYFQGNSAPDKSGLPSDRFSAERTGGSVSTLTIQRTQQEDSAVYLCASLVAGKSTDTQYFGPGTRLTVL.